This is a list of T cell receptor beta chains from one sample in a study of response to subunit inactivated influenza vaccine. TCRdb reprocessed the RT-PCR reads via MiXCR and lists one record per CDR3 protein. The repertoire holds 650,000 to 800,000 distinct CDR3 sequences, with 11% to 15% as singletons. This specimen consisted of PBMCs from blood, obtained 14 to 15 days before vaccination. The receptors stem from a man in his fifties who received an inactivated influenza vaccine. The CDR3 runs from the conserved cysteine through the conserved F or W. Fields, in order: V gene, clone size, J gene, D gene, CDR3 DNA, CDR3 protein. A D gene is named only where the DNA matches it firmly. Clone size, where shown, is once, few, many, or a class for clones that have expanded.

v_gene: TRBV7-2
abundance: NA
j_gene: TRBJ2-7
d_gene: TRBD1
CDR3nt: TGTGCCAGCAGCTGGACAGGGGCAGGGACTAACGAGCAGTACTTC
CDR3aa: CASSWTGAGTNEQYF

v_gene: TRBV4-3
abundance: few
j_gene: TRBJ2-2
d_gene: NA
CDR3nt: TGCGCCAGCAGCCAAGATGGGGGGTACACCGGGGAGCTGTTTTTT
CDR3aa: CASSQDGGYTGELFF

v_gene: TRBV28
abundance: few
j_gene: TRBJ2-5
d_gene: NA
CDR3nt: TGTGCCAGCAGTTCGCCATATACCAGGACGGCGTACCAAGAGACCCAGTACTTC
CDR3aa: CASSSPYTRTAYQETQYF

v_gene: TRBV5-6
abundance: NA
j_gene: TRBJ1-2
d_gene: NA
CDR3nt: TGTGCCAGCAGATTCCGGGACACAGATGGCTACACCTTC
CDR3aa: CASRFRDTDGYTF

v_gene: TRBV5-6
abundance: few
j_gene: TRBJ2-4
d_gene: NA
CDR3nt: TGTGCCAGCAGCAAAATGATAGGAAACATTCAGTACTTC
CDR3aa: CASSKMIGNIQYF

v_gene: TRBV29-1
abundance: NA
j_gene: TRBJ2-3
d_gene: TRBD2
CDR3nt: TGCAGCGTAGTACGGACGGGGGGTAGCACAGATACGCAGTATTTT
CDR3aa: CSVVRTGGSTDTQYF

v_gene: TRBV29-1
abundance: few
j_gene: TRBJ1-1
d_gene: NA
CDR3nt: TGCAGCGTTGAAGGGAGGGTGGGGAACACTGAAGCTTTCTTT
CDR3aa: CSVEGRVGNTEAFF

v_gene: TRBV29-1
abundance: few
j_gene: TRBJ1-2
d_gene: NA
CDR3nt: TGCAGCGTTGAAGACACAGTGGGTGGCTACACCTTC
CDR3aa: CSVEDTVGGYTF

v_gene: TRBV12-3/TRBV12-4
abundance: NA
j_gene: TRBJ1-2
d_gene: NA
CDR3nt: TGTGCCAGCAGTTTTAAACGGTGGGATGGCTACACCTTC
CDR3aa: CASSFKRWDGYTF

v_gene: TRBV7-9
abundance: NA
j_gene: TRBJ1-1
d_gene: NA
CDR3nt: TGTGCCAGCAGCTTATCGGGGTTAGGAATGAACACTGAAGCTTTCTTT
CDR3aa: CASSLSGLGMNTEAFF

v_gene: TRBV6-1
abundance: NA
j_gene: TRBJ2-2
d_gene: TRBD2
CDR3nt: TGTGCCAGCAGCCAGCCGGGGGGGAACACCGGGGAGCTGTTTTTT
CDR3aa: CASSQPGGNTGELFF

v_gene: TRBV4-1
abundance: NA
j_gene: TRBJ1-5
d_gene: TRBD1
CDR3nt: TGCGCCAGCAGCCAAGGCCGACAGGGACAGCGCAATCAGCCCCAGCATTTT
CDR3aa: CASSQGRQGQRNQPQHF

v_gene: TRBV6-1
abundance: NA
j_gene: TRBJ2-1
d_gene: TRBD1
CDR3nt: TGTGCCAGCAGTGAAAATGCAGGGGGCTCCTACAATGAGCAGTTCTTC
CDR3aa: CASSENAGGSYNEQFF

v_gene: TRBV20-1
abundance: NA
j_gene: TRBJ2-1
d_gene: TRBD2
CDR3nt: TGCAGTGCTAGAGCTGGACTAGCGGGGTACAATGAGCAGTTCTTC
CDR3aa: CSARAGLAGYNEQFF

v_gene: TRBV5-6
abundance: few
j_gene: TRBJ2-7
d_gene: NA
CDR3nt: TGTGCCAGCAGCTTGGGACATGGGAACTACGAGCAGTACTTC
CDR3aa: CASSLGHGNYEQYF

v_gene: TRBV5-1
abundance: few
j_gene: TRBJ2-7
d_gene: TRBD1
CDR3nt: TGCGCCAGCAGACAGACCGGGACAGGGTCCTACGAGCAGTACTTC
CDR3aa: CASRQTGTGSYEQYF

v_gene: TRBV7-2
abundance: few
j_gene: TRBJ1-3
d_gene: NA
CDR3nt: TGTGCCAGCAGCTTCGGCGGCTACTCTGGAAACACCATATATTTT
CDR3aa: CASSFGGYSGNTIYF

v_gene: TRBV18
abundance: NA
j_gene: TRBJ2-1
d_gene: TRBD1
CDR3nt: TGTGCCAGCTCACCGATACAGGGGGCCGACAATGAGCAGTTCTTC
CDR3aa: CASSPIQGADNEQFF

v_gene: TRBV14
abundance: many
j_gene: TRBJ2-7
d_gene: NA
CDR3nt: TGTGCCAGCAGCCAAGACAATTACGAGCAGTACTTC
CDR3aa: CASSQDNYEQYF

v_gene: TRBV30
abundance: NA
j_gene: TRBJ1-2
d_gene: TRBD1
CDR3nt: TGTGCCTGGAGTCAGCAGGGGGCGGGTGGCTACACCTTC
CDR3aa: CAWSQQGAGGYTF

v_gene: TRBV29-1
abundance: few
j_gene: TRBJ2-7
d_gene: NA
CDR3nt: TGCAGCGTTGAGGGGGCGGGGGCGCCTCAATTC
CDR3aa: CSVEGAGAPQF

v_gene: TRBV20-1
abundance: many
j_gene: TRBJ2-5
d_gene: TRBD2
CDR3nt: TGCAGTGCTAGAGGGTCCGGGGGAGGGTTTGGGGAGACCCAGTACTTC
CDR3aa: CSARGSGGGFGETQYF

v_gene: TRBV28
abundance: few
j_gene: TRBJ2-7
d_gene: NA
CDR3nt: TGTGCCAGCAGTTTACGCCGGCTGGGGTCAGGCTCCTACGAGCAGTACTTC
CDR3aa: CASSLRRLGSGSYEQYF

v_gene: TRBV27
abundance: few
j_gene: TRBJ2-3
d_gene: NA
CDR3nt: TGTGCCAGCAGTTTTAAGATCACAGATACGCAGTATTTT
CDR3aa: CASSFKITDTQYF

v_gene: TRBV20-1
abundance: NA
j_gene: TRBJ2-1
d_gene: NA
CDR3nt: TGCAGTGCTAGAGGGGCGGGGCCCGGCAATGAGCAGTTCTTC
CDR3aa: CSARGAGPGNEQFF

v_gene: TRBV7-6
abundance: NA
j_gene: TRBJ1-2
d_gene: NA
CDR3nt: TGTGCCAGCAGCTTAGGGACAGACGCAAACTATGGCTACACCTTC
CDR3aa: CASSLGTDANYGYTF

v_gene: TRBV18
abundance: NA
j_gene: TRBJ1-2
d_gene: TRBD1
CDR3nt: TGTGCCAGCTCACCATGGGACAGGGGTCCTGAAAACTATGGCTACACCTTC
CDR3aa: CASSPWDRGPENYGYTF

v_gene: TRBV13
abundance: NA
j_gene: TRBJ2-7
d_gene: TRBD2
CDR3nt: TGTGCCAGCAGCGAAACATCACTAGCGGTAGTATCCTACGAGCAGTACTTC
CDR3aa: CASSETSLAVVSYEQYF